The present T cell receptor (beta chain) was sequenced within a study of cytomegalovirus exposure and HLA in healthy donors. Study results and caveats: Specific recognition of CMV antigens was confirmed in vitro for a few chains (all CMV-associated). It is likely that the observed cluster of highly shared sequence variants was a sequencing artifact. Productive rates of about 87% or about 30% were seen for most TCR beta V segments in an earlier analysis.

Primers for the PCR totalled 60 Vbeta and 13 Jbeta. Per the original methods: A later analysis tallied some 84 million unique TCR beta chains, some 12 million of them shared. TCRdb's copy holds only in-frame clones and misses some; the assay was immunoSEQ multiplex PCR. The V and J calls and the clone size are those of that table, but D and trimming were determined from the DNA. Here the sample spans about 150,000 clones, 70% to 80% being singletons. The CDR3 runs to 16 residues. CDR1 and CDR2 from the germline V gene are LNHDA and SQIVND (reference sequence). Trimming removed 3 bases from V and 8 bases from J; junction bases left unmatched: 8. As for this clone: Its antigen is unidentified.

This receptor was identified in a man aged 30 to 39 in good health and CMV-seronegative. Sequenced input: PBMCs. The chain has TRBV19 and TRBJ2-1, with 12 bases identical to TRBD2. CDR3 sequence reads: CASSIAASGGADEQFF. The CDR3 DNA is TGTGCCAGTAGTATCGCGGCTAGCGGGGGGGCCGATGAGCAGTTCTTC.